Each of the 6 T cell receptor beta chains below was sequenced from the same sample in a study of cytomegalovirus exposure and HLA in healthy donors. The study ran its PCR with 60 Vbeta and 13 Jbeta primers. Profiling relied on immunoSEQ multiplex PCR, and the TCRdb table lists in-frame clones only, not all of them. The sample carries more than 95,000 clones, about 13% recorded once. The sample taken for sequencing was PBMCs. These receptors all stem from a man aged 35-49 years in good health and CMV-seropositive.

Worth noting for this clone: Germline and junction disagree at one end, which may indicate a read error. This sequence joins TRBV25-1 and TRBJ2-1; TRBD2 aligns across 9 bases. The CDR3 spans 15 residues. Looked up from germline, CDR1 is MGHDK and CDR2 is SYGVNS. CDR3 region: CASSGPSGIYNERFF. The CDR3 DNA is TGTGCCAGCAGTGGCCCTAGCGGGATCTACAATGAGCGGTTCTTC.

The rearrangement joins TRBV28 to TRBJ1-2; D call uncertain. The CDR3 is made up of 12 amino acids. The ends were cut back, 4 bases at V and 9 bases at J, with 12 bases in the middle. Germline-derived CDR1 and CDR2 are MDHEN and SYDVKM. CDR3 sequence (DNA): TGTGCCAGCAGTTCCCCCGGTAATAGCTACACCTTC. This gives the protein CASSSPGNSYTF.

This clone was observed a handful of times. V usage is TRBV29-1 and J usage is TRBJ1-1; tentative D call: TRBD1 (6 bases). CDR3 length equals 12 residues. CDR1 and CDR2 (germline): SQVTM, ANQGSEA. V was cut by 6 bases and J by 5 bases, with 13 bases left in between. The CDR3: CSVYRASTEAFF. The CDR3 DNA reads TGCAGCGTATACAGGGCTTCAACTGAAGCTTTCTTT.

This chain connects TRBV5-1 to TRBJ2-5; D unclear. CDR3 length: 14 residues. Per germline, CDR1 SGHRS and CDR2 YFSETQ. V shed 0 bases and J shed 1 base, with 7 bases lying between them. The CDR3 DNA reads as TGCGCCAGCAGCTTGGTGAACAGCCAAGAGACCCAGTACTTC. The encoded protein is CASSLVNSQETQYF.

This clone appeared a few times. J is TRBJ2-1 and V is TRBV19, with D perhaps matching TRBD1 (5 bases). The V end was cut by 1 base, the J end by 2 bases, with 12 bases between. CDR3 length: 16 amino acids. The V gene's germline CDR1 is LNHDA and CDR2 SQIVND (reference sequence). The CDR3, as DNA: TGTGCCAGTAGTATAGCACAGGTTGGGCCCTACAATGAGCAGTTCTTC. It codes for CASSIAQVGPYNEQFF.

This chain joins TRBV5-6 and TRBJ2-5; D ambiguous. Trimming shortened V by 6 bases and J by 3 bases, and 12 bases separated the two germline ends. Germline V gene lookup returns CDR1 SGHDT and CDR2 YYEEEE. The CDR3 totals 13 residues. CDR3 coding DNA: TGTGCCAGCACCTCCCTAGGCGAAGAGACCCAGTACTTC. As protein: CASTSLGEETQYF.